This T cell receptor beta chain was recovered during a study of cytomegalovirus exposure and HLA in healthy donors. In the study overall: There were fewer than 130 million unique TCR beta sequences, drawn from approximately 190 million T cells, in an earlier analysis. The study placed about 81% of its 398 genotyped donors in the Caucasian-associated ancestry cluster.

Study-wide findings and caveats: Versus the approximately 720-donor mean, an Asian-associated ancestry cluster reportedly showed fewer N-insertions in a later analysis. Cytomegalovirus status was reportedly diagnosed by the classifier with high sensitivity and specificity.

The PCR used 60 Vbeta and 13 Jbeta primers. Sequencing used immunoSEQ multiplex PCR; TCRdb keeps in-frame clones, though not all of them. The repertoire holds 95,000 to 100,000 clones, approximately 80% seen once, with 0.7% to 0.85% in the top ten. Of note for this clone: Its antigen is still unknown.

The sequencing input was PBMCs. The receptor comes from a woman aged 55-70 years in good health and CMV-seronegative.

CDR3 sequence reads: CASSGRRGTEKLFF. In DNA, the CDR3 is TGTGCCAGCAGTGGCCGACGGGGAACTGAAAAACTGTTTTTT. The rearrangement links TRBV25-1 to TRBJ1-4, with D unresolved. CDR1 and CDR2 from the germline V gene are MGHDK and SYGVNS. This CDR3 has 14 residues. V shed 4 bases and J shed 7 bases, with 13 bases lying between them.